This TCR beta chain was profiled in a study of cytomegalovirus exposure and HLA in healthy donors (TCRdb year 2017). About the study as a whole: An earlier analysis of approximately 640 of the donors reported 276 Gb of sequence data and some 120 million unique TCR beta sequences from 150 million to 200 million T cells. To predict cytomegalovirus infection status, the study combined high-throughput TCR immunosequencing, statistical association of individual TCRs with disease status, and machine learning. Typing coverage varied by locus: 629-630 donors for A, B, C, DRB1 and DQB1; more than 500 for DQA1; 600 to 610 for DPA1; 450 to 480 for DPB1. To decide whether each TCR beta V gene segment behaved as functional or pseudogenic, an earlier analysis of several hundred of the donors relied on high-throughput TCR beta sequencing. In a later analysis, previously published TCR beta repertoires from 550 to 750 donors were re-analyzed and high-resolution HLA genotyping was added so that TCR occurrence patterns could be studied. The study aimed to test whether cataloging public T cell receptors could reveal signatures of past pathogen exposure. HLA typing covered class I and class II loci at four-digit resolution. The T cell repertoires of 666 subjects were profiled by immunosequencing and related to cytomegalovirus serostatus. About 280 gigabases of sequencing data and 91 million or so unique TCR sequences made up an early release that covered approximately 650 HLA-typed donors. Genome-wide SNP genotypes for about three fifths of the roughly 670 donors were used in a later genetic analysis, which treated that subset as a discovery cohort. About five DR-DQ haplotypes were treated as single units for association and clustering because of strong linkage in the cohort. In the later analysis, no new phenotypic data were used to find candidate immune exposures; instead, reliance was placed on TCR beta sequences and their occurrence across donors. Of the approximately 400 genotyped donors, approximately 83% fell in the genetic ancestry cluster associated with self-reported Caucasian donors. Every discovery cohort repertoire had been produced on one sequencing platform. Among 300 to 500 genotyped donors of the cohort, an average of approximately 240,000 unique TCR beta nucleotide sequences was sequenced per donor, of which roughly 17% were non-productive. A separate validation cohort of about 110 different subjects was used in addition to the 666-subject first cohort. Donor age, sex, ethnicity and CMV serostatus were compiled alongside the repertoire data. General study outcomes and caveats: The cohort was sequenced for TCR beta chains only, and without alpha or paired-chain data the features that could be detected were limited. For the cohort, immune exposure information was limited to CMV serostatus. Because counts were too low, seventeen rarely observed V segments, including chromosome 9 orphons, were left out of the earlier analysis of several hundred of the donors. The classifier was reported to diagnose cytomegalovirus status with high specificity and sensitivity in both the original and validation cohorts. According to a later genetic analysis, donors in an Asian-associated ancestry cluster had fewer N-insertions in productive TCRs than the approximately 670-donor mean. In vitro tests confirmed that a few of the cytomegalovirus-associated TCR beta chains recognize cytomegalovirus antigens. A cluster of highly shared sequence variants was judged likely to be a technical artifact of the sequencing pipeline. In an earlier analysis of fewer than 750 of the donors, most TCR beta V segments were observed in productive rearrangements about 87% or about 30% of the time, broadly matching IMGT annotations. At a false discovery rate of 0.05, a later analysis linked under 20,000 TCR beta sequences to specific HLA alleles. Most CMV-associated TCR beta chains appeared to be HLA-restricted in a later analysis, and the HLA associations seemed to be driven largely by CMV exposure. According to the authors, the approach could potentially be generalized to other disease states and immunological phenotypes. A further reported finding was that TCR beta sequences accurately predicted the HLA-A and HLA-B alleles for most subjects in the first cohort. In a later analysis, HLA-associated TCR beta chains showed more clonal expansion and lower generation probabilities than non-associated chains that were equally common. Because HLA typing was missing for some donors at each locus, association tests included only the typed subset. Across donors, most TCR sequences were observed very rarely, whereas some public TCRs were present in many individuals. V-gene and J-gene trimming of TCR beta chains was associated with a missense DCLRE1C variant in a later genetic analysis, and the association was replicated in an independent cohort. Sequencing depth was assumed to be roughly uniform across donors in the presence/absence analyses, though that assumption may not hold. In a later analysis, TCR association rates were found to vary across HLA loci, with the most associated TCRs seen for DRB1 alleles and the fewest for HLA-C alleles. Because the 87-base-pair reads could not distinguish some IMGT-functional V segments, including TRBV6-2 and TRBV6-3, those segments were excluded. Several of the top co-occurrence clusters appeared to be linked to parvovirus B19, influenza, CMV and Epstein-Barr virus, according to a later analysis. Assigning TCR associations to individual alleles was difficult when HLA alleles, especially DR and DQ, strongly co-occurred. The study gave a list of more than 150 TCR beta chains associated with cytomegalovirus. Correlated functional status among segregating V segments might reflect linkage disequilibrium, but an unknown experimental factor could not be ruled out.

Library method: the immunoSEQ multiplex PCR assay. A mixture of 60 forward primers for TCR Vbeta segments and 13 reverse primers for TCR Jbeta segments was used in the multiplex PCR. The CDR3 region of rearranged TCR beta genes was amplified from genomic DNA by a multiplex PCR assay. On the Illumina HiSeq System, the amplified TCR beta libraries were sequenced as 87-base-pair reads. Regarding the original processing steps: In a later analysis, 70 million to 95 million unique TCR beta chains were counted across the approximately 670 repertoires, and roughly 10 million of these chains were shared by at least two donors. A nearest-neighbor algorithm error-corrected the raw reads and collapsed the reads into unique sequences, merging closely related sequences to remove PCR and sequencing errors. CDR3 sequences were aligned to IMGT reference sequences to assign V, D and J gene segments. For a sequence to be retained, a match of at least six nucleotides to both a V gene segment and a J gene segment was required. A rearrangement was called productive if the CDR3 had no stop codons and remained in frame with V and J, and every other rearrangement was called non-productive. Following IMGT convention, CDR3 was defined as the stretch from the second conserved V-encoded cysteine up to the conserved J-encoded phenylalanine. Sequences without an unambiguous match to a single V gene segment were excluded from the earlier analysis of 450 to 750 of the donors. An earlier analysis of roughly 590 of the donors called V segments functional above 56.7% productive rearrangements and segregating when the between-donor standard deviation exceeded 5%. To diagnose cytomegalovirus status from the catalog of TCR beta chain sequences, a statistical classification framework was built. A later analysis assigned V and J genes by comparing TCR nucleotide sequences with IMGT/GENE-DB human TR gene sequences. A later analysis assigned CDR3 sequences and most-parsimonious VDJ recombination scenarios with the TCRdist pipeline. In a later analysis, each TCR beta chain was defined by its CDR3 amino acid sequence together with its V-gene family, and reads lacking a unique V-gene family were excluded. As a way to deal with suspected cross-contamination and a sequencing artifact, a later analysis dropped hundreds of nucleotide sequences that were highly shared and had low generation probability. A later analysis calculated a clonal expansion index for each public chain from normalized within-repertoire ranks of inferred template counts. In a later analysis, generation probabilities were computed using a VDJ recombination model fitted to out-of-frame rearrangements, and the results were checked against IGoR. A later analysis scored TCR-TCR, TCR-HLA and TCR-CMV co-occurrence with hypergeometric tests, applying a repertoire-size bias correction to TCR pairs. A later analysis estimated false discovery rates by permuting HLA or CMV assignments 20 times. A later analysis grouped co-occurring TCRs with DBSCAN, adding TCRdist sequence similarity when clustering within HLA-allele-positive subsets. Co-occurrence clustering excluded repertoires with fewer than 30,000 or more than 120,000 public chains, plus five with anomalous nucleotide sharing. This is the immuneACCESS table as TCRdb keeps it, with only in-frame sequences that have V and J called. A part of the clones is gone; compared with another copy, unresolved V genes explain less than half, and the rest is unexplained. The D gene and trimming were derived from the DNA, and the V and J assignments and clone size from that table. Here the sample has about 100,000 clones; 82% occur a single time. The leading ten clones occupy approximately 2.6% of the sample.

The cohort consisted of 650 to 850 healthy bone marrow donors. At the time of sampling, all cohort members were nominally healthy, though unrecorded immune exposures were likely present. The donor tested CMV seropositive and was one of the 289 seropositive cohort members. Every donor gave a peripheral blood sample, and the peripheral blood mononuclear cells from that sample were used for TCR beta sequencing. The Qiagen DNeasy Blood Extraction Kit was used to extract genomic DNA from the blood cell samples. The V and J ends are trimmed by 6 bases and 3 bases, leaving 9 bases between them. CDR1 SNHLY and CDR2 FYNNEI were looked up in the germline V gene. From cysteine to phenylalanine, the CDR3 is 12 amino acids long. The retained sequence is limited to the CDR3, 36 bases, with the frame set at the first base. Comment on this clone: The antigen it binds to is not known. Per-base quality was not reported, and no clone a single base away is much larger than it.

The sequence was collected from a man aged 30 to 45 in good health and CMV-seropositive. The chain uses TRBV2 and TRBJ2-7; TRBD1 could be the D gene, as 6 bases match. The source material was PBMCs. The DNA sequence is given as TGTGCCAGCAGACAGGACAGCTACGAGCAGTACTTC. Its translation is CASRQDSYEQYF.